This T cell receptor beta chain was found in a study of control samples from healthy donors and cancer patients. The table came from immunoSEQ multiplex PCR; TCRdb's copy has only in-frame clones and leaves some out. The data contain approximately 170,000 clones, approximately 90% of them seen just once; the ten biggest clones take up 0.55% to 0.7%. The germline V and J ends were trimmed by 1 base and 3 bases, with 9 bases remaining between them. The germline CDR1 and CDR2 sequences are SGHNT and YENEEA. CDR3 size: 15 residues. The sequenced material came from blood. The chain links TRBV11-3 to TRBJ2-2; the D gene is possibly TRBD2 (5 bases). The clonotype originates from a woman aged 25-40 years in good health. The CDR3 here is CASSLGKGDTGELFF. CDR3 sequence (DNA): TGTGCCAGCAGCTTAGGAAAGGGAGACACCGGGGAGCTGTTTTTT. Full variable domain (rest looked up from reference TRBV11-3 and TRBJ2-2): EAGVVQSPRYKIIEKKQPVAFWCNPISGHNTLYWYLQNLGQGPELLIRYENEEAVDDSQLPKDRFSAERLKGVDSTLKIQPAELGDSAVYLCASSLGKGDTGELFFGEGSRLTVL.